These T cell receptor beta chains were read from a single sample in a study of blood T cells in healthy people across ages. TCRdb used MiXCR to reprocess the 5' RACE reads, holding one entry per CDR3 protein. The sample contains 600,000 or so distinct CDR3 sequences, roughly 43% of which appear only once. Input material: blood. The receptor set was obtained from an older man in good health. Each CDR3 is given with its conserved first and last residue. D genes are given only for firm matches. A clone size is listed for some rows: how often the clone was seen (once, few, many), or a class if it is expanded.

v_gene	abundance	j_gene	d_gene	CDR3nt	CDR3aa
TRBV29-1	NA	TRBJ1-2	NA	TGCAGCGTTGATCGGGGGACTGATGGCTACACCTTC	CSVDRGTDGYTF
TRBV11-2	NA	TRBJ2-7	NA	TGTGCCAGCAGCTTCACAGGGAGCTCCTACGGGCAGTACTTC	CASSFTGSSYGQYF
TRBV10-3	NA	TRBJ2-1	NA	TGTGCCATCAGTGAAACAGCCTGGGAGACTGAGCAGTTCTTC	CAISETAWETEQFF
TRBV6-5	NA	TRBJ1-2	NA	TGTGCCAGCAGTTACGACAGCGCTTTAGGCCACTACACCTTC	CASSYDSALGHYTF
TRBV3-1	NA	TRBJ2-7	NA	TGTGCCAGCAGCCAACCCCCAGGAGCGGGCTTCTACGAGCAGTACTTC	CASSQPPGAGFYEQYF
TRBV24-1	NA	TRBJ2-1	TRBD2	TGTGCCACCGCGCATGCGGGAGAATCCTACAATGAGCAGTTCTTC	CATAHAGESYNEQFF
TRBV5-4	NA	TRBJ2-4	NA	TGTGCCAGCAGCTTGGATCGGCTAGCCAAAAACATTCAGTACTTC	CASSLDRLAKNIQYF
TRBV6-2/TRBV6-3	few	TRBJ2-5	NA	TGTGCCATCGGGGCGTTGCGAGAGACCCAGTACTTC	CAIGALRETQYF
TRBV7-2	NA	TRBJ2-1	TRBD2	TGTGCCAGCAGCTTACGACAGGGGCGGACTAGCGGGGTAGGGGGTGAGCAGTTCTTC	CASSLRQGRTSGVGGEQFF
TRBV5-1	NA	TRBJ2-3	TRBD1	TGCGCCAGCAGCCTGACAGCGGACAGGGTTGGAGATACGCAGTATTTT	CASSLTADRVGDTQYF
TRBV18	NA	TRBJ1-4	NA	TGTGCCAGCTCACCAGGATTGAGAGAGGAAAAACTGTTTTTT	CASSPGLREEKLFF
TRBV12-3/TRBV12-4	NA	TRBJ2-1	NA	TGTGCCAGCAGTATAGCGTACGGGGCCAGCTCATACAATGAGCAGTTCTTC	CASSIAYGASSYNEQFF
TRBV21-1	NA	TRBJ1-1	NA	TGTGCCAGCAGCAAAGCCGGGGGGAACCCTCTTACTGAAGCTTTCTTT	CASSKAGGNPLTEAFF
TRBV6-6	many	TRBJ2-7	NA	TGTGCCAGCAAGAGGGAGCTGCCCTACGAGCAGTACTTC	CASKRELPYEQYF
TRBV6-4	NA	TRBJ1-1	NA	TGTGCCAGCAGTCCTCAGATTTCGACTGGAACCGCTGAAGCTTTCTTT	CASSPQISTGTAEAFF
TRBV4-2	few	TRBJ2-1	TRBD2	TGTGCCAGCAGCCAAGAGGGAGGGACTACCGACAATGAGCAGTTCTTC	CASSQEGGTTDNEQFF
TRBV3-1	NA	TRBJ1-4	NA	TGTGCCAGCAGCCACAGGACAGCAACTAATGAAAAACTGTTTTTT	CASSHRTATNEKLFF
TRBV3-1	NA	TRBJ2-3	NA	TGTGCCAGCAGCCAAGCTGGACTCGCCGGAGATACGCAGTATTTT	CASSQAGLAGDTQYF
TRBV30	NA	TRBJ1-1	NA	TGTGCCTGGAGACAACTGGGCTTCGGGGAAGCTTTCTTT	CAWRQLGFGEAFF
TRBV7-9	NA	TRBJ2-7	TRBD2	TGTGCCAGCAGCTTAGTCGGGACTAGCGGGGATTGTGAGCAGTACTTC	CASSLVGTSGDCEQYF
TRBV3-1	NA	TRBJ2-1	NA	TGTGCCAGCAGCCAGGAGTGGCATAGGCAGTTCTTC	CASSQEWHRQFF
TRBV2	NA	TRBJ1-2	NA	TGTGCCAGCAGTGAGGGCGGGGGGTATGGCTACACCTTC	CASSEGGGYGYTF
TRBV20-1	NA	TRBJ1-3	NA	TGCAGTGCTAGGATCGGGGGGCGGCGTGTAGGAAACACCATATATTTT	CSARIGGRRVGNTIYF
TRBV7-9	few	TRBJ1-1	TRBD1	TGTGCCAGCCAACAGGGGACGCGAACTGAAGCTTTCTTT	CASQQGTRTEAFF
TRBV5-1	few	TRBJ2-1	TRBD1	TGCGCCAGCAGCAAGGGACAGGGTTTCGACAATGAGCAGTTCTTC	CASSKGQGFDNEQFF
TRBV20-1	NA	TRBJ2-6	TRBD2	TGCAGTACTAGCGATCCCTCTGGGGCCAACGTCCTGACTTTC	CSTSDPSGANVLTF
TRBV7-9	NA	TRBJ2-1	TRBD2	TGTGCCAGCAGCCCAACCGGGACTAGCGGGAGTACCTACAATGAGCAGTTCTTC	CASSPTGTSGSTYNEQFF
TRBV20-1	NA	TRBJ2-7	NA	TGCAGTGCTAGGCCGAATTCGCCCTACGAGCAGTACTTC	CSARPNSPYEQYF
TRBV7-9	many	TRBJ2-5	TRBD2	TGTGCCAGCAGCCCGGGACTAGCGGAAGAGACCCAGTACTTC	CASSPGLAEETQYF
TRBV12-3/TRBV12-4	NA	TRBJ2-1	NA	TGTGCCAGCAGTTGGAGACAGGAGGCGGTTGAGCAGTTCTTC	CASSWRQEAVEQFF
TRBV5-1	few	TRBJ2-7	TRBD2	TGCGCCAGCAGCCGGGGACTAGCGGGTCGATACGAGCAGTACTTC	CASSRGLAGRYEQYF
TRBV6-6	many	TRBJ2-3	NA	TGTGCCAGCAGTTACACTTCCGGGACAACTAGCACAGATACGCAGTATTTT	CASSYTSGTTSTDTQYF
TRBV7-3	NA	TRBJ2-3	NA	TGTGCCAGCAGCTTGGGGAGTGGACATGGGGATACGCAGTATTTT	CASSLGSGHGDTQYF
TRBV7-9	NA	TRBJ2-3	NA	TGTGCTGGGCAGGCAAGCACAGATACGCAGTATTTT	CAGQASTDTQYF
TRBV6-1	few	TRBJ2-1	NA	TGTGCCAGCGGACCTTCCTACAATGAGCAGTTCTTC	CASGPSYNEQFF
TRBV4-3	few	TRBJ2-3	NA	TGCGCCAGCAGCCGCTCACCCTCACTTGGCACAGATACGCAGTATTTT	CASSRSPSLGTDTQYF
TRBV20-1	few	TRBJ2-3	NA	TGCAGTGCACCAGCGGTGCCAACAGATACGCAGTATTTT	CSAPAVPTDTQYF
TRBV28	NA	TRBJ1-4	NA	TGTGCCAGCAGACCCGGGACCCTACGAAAGAAACTGTTTTTT	CASRPGTLRKKLFF
TRBV7-2	NA	TRBJ2-1	NA	TGTGCCAGCAGCTTAGATGCCCGGTACAATGAGCAGTTCTTC	CASSLDARYNEQFF
TRBV9	NA	TRBJ2-1	NA	TGTGCCAGCAGTGCCAAAACAGGAAGCAATGAGCAGTTCTTC	CASSAKTGSNEQFF
TRBV20-1	NA	TRBJ1-6	NA	TGCAGTGCTCTCCACCGGGACGGCGATAATTCACCCCTCCACTTT	CSALHRDGDNSPLHF
TRBV10-3	NA	TRBJ1-1	TRBD1	TGCGCCATCAGTGGTCCGGACAGGGGGAGGACTGAAGCTTTCTTT	CAISGPDRGRTEAFF
TRBV12-3/TRBV12-4	NA	TRBJ2-3	TRBD2	TGTGCCAGCCGGCCGGGACTAGCAGGAGGAGCAGATACGCAGTATTTT	CASRPGLAGGADTQYF
TRBV6-5	few	TRBJ2-7	TRBD1	TGTGCCAGCAGTTACTGGGACAGGCCCTACGAGCAGTACTTC	CASSYWDRPYEQYF
TRBV20-1	NA	TRBJ1-6	NA	TGCAGTGCTAGGGTCGAGGGCTATAATTCACCCCTCCACTTT	CSARVEGYNSPLHF
TRBV9	NA	TRBJ2-5	TRBD2	TGTGCCAGCAGCGTAGCCGCGGGAGGAGAAGAGACCCAGTACTTC	CASSVAAGGEETQYF
TRBV7-2	few	TRBJ2-7	TRBD2	TGTGCCAGCAGCTTAGCGACCGGGAGGGCCTACGAGCAGTACTTC	CASSLATGRAYEQYF
TRBV29-1	NA	TRBJ2-7	NA	TGCAGCGTTAGGATCCCCGGGAACGAGCAGTACTTC	CSVRIPGNEQYF
TRBV20-1	NA	TRBJ2-5	TRBD1	TGCAGTGCTAGAACCTCAGGACAGGGTAGTTGGGAGACCCAGTACTTC	CSARTSGQGSWETQYF
TRBV4-3	NA	TRBJ2-7	NA	TGCGCCAGCAGCCAAGATTGGAGGACTCGAAAAGCCTACGAGCAGTACTTC	CASSQDWRTRKAYEQYF